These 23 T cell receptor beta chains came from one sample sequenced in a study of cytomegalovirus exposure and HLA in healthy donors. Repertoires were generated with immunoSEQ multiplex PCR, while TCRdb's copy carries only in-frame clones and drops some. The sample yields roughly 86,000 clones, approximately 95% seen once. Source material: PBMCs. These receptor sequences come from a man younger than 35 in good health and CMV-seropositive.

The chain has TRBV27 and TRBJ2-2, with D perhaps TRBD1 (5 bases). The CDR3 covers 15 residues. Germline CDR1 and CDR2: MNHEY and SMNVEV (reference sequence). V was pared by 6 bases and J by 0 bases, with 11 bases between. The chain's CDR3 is CASRHRFTNTGELFF. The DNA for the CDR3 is TGTGCCAGCAGGCACAGGTTTACGAACACCGGGGAGCTGTTTTTT.

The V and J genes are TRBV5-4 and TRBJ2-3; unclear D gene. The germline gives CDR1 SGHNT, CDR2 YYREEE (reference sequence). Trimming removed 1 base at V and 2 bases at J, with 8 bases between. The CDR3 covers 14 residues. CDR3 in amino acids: CASSLRGITDTQYF. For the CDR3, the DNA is TGTGCCAGCAGCTTGCGCGGAATCACAGATACGCAGTATTTT.

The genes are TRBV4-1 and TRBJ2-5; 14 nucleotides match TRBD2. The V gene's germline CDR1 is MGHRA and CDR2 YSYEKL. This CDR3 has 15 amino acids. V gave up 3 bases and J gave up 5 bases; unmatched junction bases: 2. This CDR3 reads CASSQTSGRGETQYF. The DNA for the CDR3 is TGCGCCAGCAGCCAGACTAGCGGGAGGGGCGAGACCCAGTACTTC.

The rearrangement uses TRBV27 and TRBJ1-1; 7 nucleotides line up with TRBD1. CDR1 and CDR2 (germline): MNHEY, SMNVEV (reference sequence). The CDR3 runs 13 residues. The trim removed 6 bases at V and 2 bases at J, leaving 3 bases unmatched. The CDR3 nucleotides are TGTGCCAGCAGGGGACAGACCAACACTGAAGCTTTCTTT. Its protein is CASRGQTNTEAFF.

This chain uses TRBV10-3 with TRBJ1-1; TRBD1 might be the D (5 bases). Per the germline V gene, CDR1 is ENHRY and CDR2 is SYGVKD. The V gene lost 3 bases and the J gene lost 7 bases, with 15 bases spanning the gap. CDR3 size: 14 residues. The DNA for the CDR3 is TGTGCCATCAGTGAACTCGACGGGGGAGGTGAAGCTTTCTTT. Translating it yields CAISELDGGGEAFF.

CDR3 nucleotides: TGTGCCAGCAGCTGGTCCCGACTAGCGGGAGGGCCCCCCGGGGAGCTGTTTTTT. It is translated as CASSWSRLAGGPPGELFF. This sequence joins TRBV7-8 and TRBJ2-2, with TRBD2 identical over 14 bases. The CDR3 length is 18 residues. The germline gives CDR1 SGHVS, CDR2 FQNEAQ. V shed 4 bases, J shed 6 bases, and the junction held 10 bases outside the gene matches.

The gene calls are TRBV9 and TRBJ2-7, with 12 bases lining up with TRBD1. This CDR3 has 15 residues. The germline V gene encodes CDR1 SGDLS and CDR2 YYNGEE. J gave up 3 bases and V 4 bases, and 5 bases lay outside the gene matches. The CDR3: CASSSGDRGLYEQYF. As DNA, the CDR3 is TGTGCCAGCAGCTCCGGGGACAGGGGGCTCTACGAGCAGTACTTC.

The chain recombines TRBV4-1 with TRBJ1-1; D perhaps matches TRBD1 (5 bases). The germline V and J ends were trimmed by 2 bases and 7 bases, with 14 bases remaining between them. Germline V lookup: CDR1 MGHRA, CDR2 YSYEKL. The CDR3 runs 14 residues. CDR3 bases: TGCGCCAGCAGCCAATCAGGGCCAGGGCTTGAAGCTTTCTTT. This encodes CASSQSGPGLEAFF.

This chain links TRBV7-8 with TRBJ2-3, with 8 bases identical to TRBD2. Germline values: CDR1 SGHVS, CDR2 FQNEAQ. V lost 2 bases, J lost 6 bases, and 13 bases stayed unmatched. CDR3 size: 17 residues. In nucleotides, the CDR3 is TGTGCCAGCAGCTTACGTCGGACCGGGAGGGGGATGGATACGCAGTATTTT. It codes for CASSLRRTGRGMDTQYF.

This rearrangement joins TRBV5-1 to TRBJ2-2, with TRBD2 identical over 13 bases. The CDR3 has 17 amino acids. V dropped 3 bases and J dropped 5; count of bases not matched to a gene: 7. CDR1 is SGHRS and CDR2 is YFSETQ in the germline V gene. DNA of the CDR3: TGCGCCAGCAGCTCGGGACTAGCGGGAATAGTAACCGGGGAGCTGTTTTTT. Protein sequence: CASSSGLAGIVTGELFF.

CDR3 sequence reads: CSVTSGSVYEQYF. Written as DNA, the CDR3 is TGCAGCGTGACTAGCGGGAGTGTCTACGAGCAGTACTTC. The chain links TRBV29-1 to TRBJ2-7; 12 bases match TRBD2. J lost 3 bases, V lost 6 bases, and 3 bases had no gene match. Per the germline V gene, CDR1 is SQVTM and CDR2 is ANQGSEA. The CDR3 covers 13 residues.

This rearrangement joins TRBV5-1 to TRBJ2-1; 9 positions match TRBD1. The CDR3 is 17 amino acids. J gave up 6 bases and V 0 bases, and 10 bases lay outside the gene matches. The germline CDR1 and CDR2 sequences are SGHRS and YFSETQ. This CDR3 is CASSLGKSGQGVNEQFF. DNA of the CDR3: TGCGCCAGCAGCTTGGGTAAATCGGGACAGGGTGTCAATGAGCAGTTCTTC.

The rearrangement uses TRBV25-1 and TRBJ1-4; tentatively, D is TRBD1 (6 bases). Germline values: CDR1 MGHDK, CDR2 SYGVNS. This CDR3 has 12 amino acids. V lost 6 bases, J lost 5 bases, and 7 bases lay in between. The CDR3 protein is CASRDSNEKLFF. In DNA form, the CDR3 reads TGTGCCAGCAGGGACAGCAATGAAAAACTGTTTTTT.

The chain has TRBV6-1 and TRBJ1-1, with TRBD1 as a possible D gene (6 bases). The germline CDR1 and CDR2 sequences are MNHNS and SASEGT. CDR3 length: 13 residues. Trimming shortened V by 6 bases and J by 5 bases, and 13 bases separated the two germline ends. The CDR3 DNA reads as TGTGCCAGCAGACAGGGCCGAGGGACTGAAGCTTTCTTT. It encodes CASRQGRGTEAFF.

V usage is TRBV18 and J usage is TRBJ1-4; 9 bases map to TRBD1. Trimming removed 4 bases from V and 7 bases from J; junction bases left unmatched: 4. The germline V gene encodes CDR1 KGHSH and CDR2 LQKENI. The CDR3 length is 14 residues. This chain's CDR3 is CASSLGTGREKLFF. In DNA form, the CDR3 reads TGTGCCAGCTCACTCGGGACAGGGCGTGAAAAACTGTTTTTT.

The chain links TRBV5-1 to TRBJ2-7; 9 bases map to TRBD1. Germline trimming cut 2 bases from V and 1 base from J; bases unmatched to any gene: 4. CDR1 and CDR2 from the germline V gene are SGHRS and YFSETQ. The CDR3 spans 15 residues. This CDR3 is CASSLPGQGSYEQYF. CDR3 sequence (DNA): TGCGCCAGCAGCTTACCGGGACAGGGATCCTACGAGCAGTACTTC.

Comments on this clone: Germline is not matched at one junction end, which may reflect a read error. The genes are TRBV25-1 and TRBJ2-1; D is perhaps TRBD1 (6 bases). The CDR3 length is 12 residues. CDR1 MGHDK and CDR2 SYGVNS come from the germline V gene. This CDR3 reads CASRDLGAHQFF. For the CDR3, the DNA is TGTGCCAGCCGTGACTTGGGGGCCCATCAGTTCTTC. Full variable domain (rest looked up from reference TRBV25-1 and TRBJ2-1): EADIYQTPRYLVIGTGKKITLECSQTMGHDKMYWYQQDPGMELHLIHYSYGVNSTEKGDLSSESTVSRIRTEHFPLTLESARPSHTSQYLCASRDLGAHQFFGPGTRLTVL.

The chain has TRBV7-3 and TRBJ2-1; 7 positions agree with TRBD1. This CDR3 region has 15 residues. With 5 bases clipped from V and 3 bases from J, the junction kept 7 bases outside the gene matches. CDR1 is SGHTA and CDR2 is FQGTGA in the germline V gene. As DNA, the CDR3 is TGTGCCAGCAGCCCTGACAGGGTGGACTACAATGAGCAGTTCTTC. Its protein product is CASSPDRVDYNEQFF.

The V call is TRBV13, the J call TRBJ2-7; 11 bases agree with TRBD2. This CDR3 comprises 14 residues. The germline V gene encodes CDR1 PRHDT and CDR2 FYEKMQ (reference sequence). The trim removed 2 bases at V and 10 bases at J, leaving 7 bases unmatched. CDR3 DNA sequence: TGTGCCAGCAGCTTAACCGGGACTAGCGGAAAACAGTACTTC. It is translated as CASSLTGTSGKQYF.

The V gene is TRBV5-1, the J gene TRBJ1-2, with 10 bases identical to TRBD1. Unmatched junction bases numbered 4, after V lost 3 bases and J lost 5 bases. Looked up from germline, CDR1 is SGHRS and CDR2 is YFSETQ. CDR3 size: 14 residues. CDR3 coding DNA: TGCGCCAGCAGCTGGCGGGACAGGGGTTATGGCTACACCTTC. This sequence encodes CASSWRDRGYGYTF.

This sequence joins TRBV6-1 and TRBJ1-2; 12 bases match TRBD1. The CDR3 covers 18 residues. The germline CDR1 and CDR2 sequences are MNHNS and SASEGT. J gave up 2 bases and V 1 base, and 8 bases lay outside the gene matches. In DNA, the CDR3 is TGTGCCAGCAGTGAAGGGGGGACAGGGGGCTATGAAAACTATGGCTACACCTTC. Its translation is CASSEGGTGGYENYGYTF.

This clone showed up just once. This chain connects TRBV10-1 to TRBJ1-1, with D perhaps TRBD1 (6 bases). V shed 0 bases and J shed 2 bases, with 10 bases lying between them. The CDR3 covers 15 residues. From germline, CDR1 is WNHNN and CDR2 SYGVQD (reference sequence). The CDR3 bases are TGCGCCAGCAGTGAGTCCGCAGGGGACAACACTGAAGCTTTCTTT. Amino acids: CASSESAGDNTEAFF.

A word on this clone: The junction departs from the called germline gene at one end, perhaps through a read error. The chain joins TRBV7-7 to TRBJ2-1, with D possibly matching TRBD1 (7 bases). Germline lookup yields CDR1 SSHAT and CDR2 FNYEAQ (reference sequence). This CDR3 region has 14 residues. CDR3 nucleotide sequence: TGTGCTAGCAGCTTAGGAGGGACAGTAGGTGAGCAGTTCTTC. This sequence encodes CASSLGGTVGEQFF.